These T cell receptor beta chains were read from a single sample in a study of T cells in Graves' hyperthyroidism and ophthalmopathy. TCRdb itself ran the multiplex PCR reads through MiXCR, one entry per CDR3 protein. The table lists approximately 590,000 distinct CDR3 sequences, about 43% of them singletons, with roughly 8.2% in the top ten. Sequenced input: peripheral blood or thyroid tissue (not recorded which). The source of these receptors is a woman aged 18-30 years with Graves' hyperthyroidism. Each CDR3 is given with its conserved first and last residue. Each record gives: D gene, J gene, clone size, V gene, CDR3 protein, CDR3 DNA. A D gene is named only where the DNA matches it firmly. Expanded clones are given a class, and other clones once, few, many or no size at all.

>TRBD2|TRBJ2-7|many|TRBV12-3/TRBV12-4
CASSLTSGRVF
TGTGCCAGCAGTCTCACTAGCGGGAGGGTGTTC
>TRBD1|TRBJ1-3|few|TRBV20-1
CSARDPGTQGRGNTIYF
TGCAGTGCTAGAGATCCCGGAACACAGGGGAGGGGAAACACCATATATTTT
>TRBD1|TRBJ2-6|many|TRBV19
CASTDRGATGANVLTF
TGTGCCAGTACCGACAGGGGTGCCACTGGGGCCAACGTCCTGACTTTC
>-|TRBJ2-5|-|TRBV29-1
CSGEVSTSETQYF
TGCAGCGGAGAAGTTAGCACGTCGGAGACCCAGTACTTC
>TRBD1|TRBJ1-4|few|TRBV20-1
CSATQGAGEKLFF
TGCAGTGCCACACAGGGGGCGGGAGAAAAACTGTTTTTT
>TRBD1|TRBJ1-5|many|TRBV7-2
CASSPTGVGNQPQHF
TGTGCCAGCAGCCCGACAGGGGTTGGCAATCAGCCCCAGCATTTT
>-|TRBJ2-7|few|TRBV19
CATQSSYEQYF
TGTGCCACCCAAAGCTCCTACGAGCAGTACTTC
>-|TRBJ2-7|few|TRBV9
CASSASSETSYEQYF
TGTGCCAGCAGCGCCTCTAGCGAGACCTCCTACGAGCAGTACTTC
>TRBD2|TRBJ2-7|few|TRBV7-4
CASRRAAGGREQYF
TGTGCCAGCAGGCGAGCGGCGGGAGGGCGTGAGCAGTACTTC
>TRBD1|TRBJ2-7|-|TRBV29-1
CSVFGRTGAYEQYF
TGCAGCGTTTTTGGCCGGACAGGGGCCTACGAGCAGTACTTC
>TRBD2|TRBJ2-5|many|TRBV15
CATRWGTSGNQETQYF
TGTGCCACCAGATGGGGGACTAGCGGAAATCAAGAGACCCAGTACTTC
>TRBD2|TRBJ2-2|-|TRBV15
CATSEIELTSSSTGELFF
TGTGCCACCAGCGAGATAGAACTGACTAGCTCGAGCACCGGGGAGCTGTTTTTT
>TRBD2|TRBJ2-7|-|TRBV9
CASSVEASGGSYEQYF
TGTGCCAGCAGCGTAGAGGCTAGCGGGGGATCCTACGAGCAGTACTTC
>-|TRBJ1-5|-|TRBV12-3/TRBV12-4
CASSHREQPQHF
TGTGCCAGCAGTCATAGAGAACAGCCCCAGCATTTT
>-|TRBJ2-7|-|TRBV7-9
CASSLRETTYEQYF
TGTGCCAGCAGCTTACGGGAGACAACCTACGAGCAGTACTTC
>TRBD1|TRBJ1-1|-|TRBV29-1
CSVSFGTGTTNTEAFF
TGCAGCGTTAGTTTTGGGACAGGAACTACGAACACTGAAGCTTTCTTT
>-|TRBJ1-2|few|TRBV2
CASSEQFNWTRDYGYTF
TGTGCCAGCAGCGAACAATTCAACTGGACTAGGGACTATGGCTACACCTTC
>-|TRBJ1-5|-|TRBV2
CASTSKQGPKNQPQHF
TGTGCCAGCACCAGTAAGCAGGGGCCGAAGAATCAGCCCCAGCATTTT
>-|TRBJ1-6|-|TRBV2
CASTREGNSPLHF
TGTGCCAGCACCCGAGAGGGTAATTCACCCCTCCACTTT
>TRBD2|TRBJ2-7|few|TRBV7-3
CASSLTSGLAGEYEQYF
TGTGCCAGCAGCTTAACCTCGGGACTAGCGGGAGAGTACGAGCAGTACTTC
>-|TRBJ2-7|many|TRBV7-8
CASSFRGGQYF
TGTGCCAGCAGCTTCCGGGGCGGGCAGTACTTC
>TRBD1|TRBJ1-1|-|TRBV19
CASNRGRDETEAFF
TGTGCCAGTAACAGGGGGCGCGATGAAACTGAAGCTTTCTTT
>-|TRBJ1-6|few|TRBV11-2
CASSLEDSFGSPLHF
TGTGCCAGCAGCTTAGAGGACAGCTTTGGGTCACCCCTCCACTTT
>TRBD1|TRBJ1-1|few|TRBV12-3/TRBV12-4
CASSPQTGGVRTEAFF
TGTGCCAGCAGTCCACAGACAGGGGGCGTTCGTACTGAAGCTTTCTTT
>-|TRBJ1-2|-|TRBV24-1
CATSERPGVFGYGYTF
TGTGCCACCAGTGAGAGACCGGGGGTCTTCGGTTATGGCTACACCTTC
>-|TRBJ1-1|many|TRBV2
CASSGGGTAFF
TGTGCCAGCAGTGGGGGAGGGACGGCTTTCTTT
>TRBD1|TRBJ1-2|-|TRBV25-1
CASSWTIGTAVNYGYTF
TGTGCCAGCAGCTGGACGATTGGGACAGCAGTTAACTATGGCTACACCTTC
>-|TRBJ1-5|-|TRBV7-8
CASSKRGSTRQPQHF
TGTGCCAGCAGCAAGCGGGGTTCAACGCGGCAGCCCCAGCATTTT
>-|TRBJ1-1|many|TRBV29-1
CSVVEGHHTEAFF
TGCAGCGTTGTGGAAGGACACCACACTGAAGCTTTCTTT
>TRBD1|TRBJ2-7|-|TRBV20-1
CSAVRRDSYEQYF
TGCAGTGCCGTAAGAAGGGACAGCTACGAGCAGTACTTC
>-|TRBJ1-5|many|TRBV15
CATSRGRNQPQHF
TGTGCCACCAGCAGAGGCCGGAATCAGCCCCAGCATTTT
>-|TRBJ1-4|many|TRBV6-5
CASSSPEKLFF
TGTGCCAGCAGTTCCCCGGAAAAACTGTTTTTT
>-|TRBJ2-7|-|TRBV7-9
CASSRMMEQYF
TGTGCCAGCAGCCGGATGATGGAGCAGTACTTC
>-|TRBJ1-4|many|TRBV10-3
CAISHGTGGEKLFF
TGTGCCATCAGCCACGGGACGGGGGGAGAAAAACTGTTTTTT
>TRBD1|TRBJ1-1|once|TRBV20-1
CSAGNRDRGFTEAFF
TGCAGTGCTGGAAACCGGGACAGGGGGTTCACTGAAGCCTTCTTT
>-|TRBJ1-2|-|TRBV5-6
CASSLFSRSLNYGYTF
TGTGCCAGCAGCTTGTTCTCCAGGAGCCTGAACTATGGCTACACCTTC